These T cell receptor beta chains were read from a single sample in a study of blood T cell repertoires in COVID-19. Some clones are missing from TCRdb's copy, which holds only in-frame ones; the method was immunoSEQ multiplex PCR. The sample includes 35,000 to 50,000 clones, about 86% of them seen just once. The source material was peripheral blood. These receptors were collected from a man between 65 and 85 years old with acute or convalescent COVID-19. Each CDR3 is given with its conserved first and last residue. A D gene is named only where the DNA matches it firmly. Only part of the rows carry a size: once, few, many, or a class if the clone is expanded.

TRBJ2-6 | . | . | TRBV3-1/TRBV3-2 | CASSGSGANVLTF | TGTGCCAGTTCGGGCTCTGGGGCCAACGTCCTGACTTTC
TRBJ2-6 | few | TRBD1 | TRBV24-1 | CATTQGFGANVLTF | TGTGCCACCACACAGGGGTTTGGGGCCAACGTCCTGACTTTC
TRBJ1-1 | . | TRBD1 | TRBV7-2 | CASSLLGQGALAFF | TGTGCCAGCAGCTTATTAGGACAGGGGGCTCTAGCTTTCTTT
TRBJ1-2 | . | . | TRBV18 | CASSPNYRDHYGYTF | TGTGCCAGCTCACCGAATTACAGGGATCACTATGGCTACACCTTC
TRBJ1-6 | . | TRBD1 | TRBV3-1/TRBV3-2 | CASSPLTGGQSPLHF | TGTGCCAGCAGCCCTTTGACAGGGGGCCAGTCACCCCTCCACTTT
TRBJ1-5 | . | . | TRBV5-1 | CASSPFSNQPQHF | TGCGCCAGCAGCCCGTTTAGCAATCAGCCCCAGCATTTT
TRBJ2-3 | . | . | TRBV10-3 | CAISGPGGDTQYF | TGTGCCATCAGTGGCCCTGGCGGGGACACGCAGTATTTT
TRBJ2-5 | . | TRBD2 | TRBV4-3 | CASSQEVSGSNFQETQYF | TGCGCCAGCAGCCAAGAGGTTAGCGGGTCAAACTTTCAAGAGACCCAGTACTTC
TRBJ2-2 | . | TRBD2 | TRBV5-1 | CASSPLGLAGAGELFF | TGCGCCAGCAGCCCCCTGGGGCTAGCGGGAGCCGGGGAGCTGTTTTTT
TRBJ1-1 | . | TRBD1 | TRBV19 | CASSNLGTGGKAFF | TGTGCCAGTAGCAACCTCGGGACAGGGGGCAAAGCTTTCTTT
TRBJ1-4 | . | . | TRBV3-1/TRBV3-2 | CASSLLTTSNEKLFF | TGTGCCAGCAGCCTTCTCACAACCTCTAATGAAAAACTGTTTTTT
TRBJ2-3 | few | TRBD2 | TRBV10-3 | CAISESEGGGTDTQYF | TGTGCCATCAGTGAGTCCGAGGGAGGGGGCACAGATACGCAGTATTTT
TRBJ2-7 | few | . | TRBV30 | CAWSVGAYEQYF | TGTGCCTGGAGTGTAGGAGCTTACGAGCAGTACTTC
TRBJ1-2 | . | . | TRBV6-1 | CASSEEQGVYTF | TGTGCCAGCAGTGAGGAACAGGGTGTCTACACCTTC
TRBJ2-5 | . | . | TRBV3-1/TRBV3-2 | CASSQRNRRETQYF | TGTGCCAGCAGCCAGAGAAATAGGAGAGAGACCCAGTACTTC
TRBJ2-7 | . | . | TRBV6-2/TRBV6-3 | CASSPEDSYEQYF | TGTGCCAGCAGTCCCGAGGACTCCTACGAGCAGTACTTC
TRBJ1-1 | once | . | TRBV5-4 | CASSSSQGSTEAFF | TGTGCCAGCAGTTCCTCACAGGGATCAACGGAAGCTTTCTTT
TRBJ1-5 | . | . | TRBV10-3 | CAISDPKSQPQHF | TGTGCCATCAGTGACCCAAAAAGCCAGCCCCAGCATTTT
TRBJ2-3 | . | TRBD2 | TRBV5-6 | CASSPAGLAVFGTDTQYF | TGTGCCAGCAGCCCCGCCGGACTAGCGGTGTTTGGGACAGATACGCAGTATTTT
TRBJ1-1 | . | . | TRBV7-2 | CASSLQGSEAFF | TGTGCCAGCAGTCTCCAGGGTTCTGAAGCTTTCTTT
TRBJ1-4 | . | TRBD1 | TRBV19 | CASRDSDNEKLFF | TGTGCCAGCAGGGACAGCGATAATGAAAAACTGTTTTTT
TRBJ1-4 | . | . | TRBV9 | CASSVGGSNEKLFF | TGTGCCAGCAGCGTAGGAGGGTCTAATGAAAAACTGTTTTTT
TRBJ1-4 | . | . | TRBV28 | CASSLRQGWEKLFF | TGTGCCAGCAGCTTGCGGCAGGGATGGGAAAAACTGTTTTTT
TRBJ1-1 | . | . | TRBV7-2 | CASSPVDSLIKAFF | TGTGCCAGCAGCCCGGTGGACAGTTTAATCAAAGCTTTCTTT
TRBJ2-1 | . | TRBD2 | TRBV3-1/TRBV3-2 | CASSQGLAGGREQFF | TGTGCCAGCAGCCAGGGACTAGCGGGAGGACGTGAGCAGTTCTTC
TRBJ1-5 | . | . | TRBV15 | CATSSRGSGNQPQHF | TGTGCCACCAGTAGCAGGGGTAGCGGCAATCAGCCCCAGCATTTT
TRBJ1-5 | . | TRBD1 | TRBV7-3 | CASSLARGDSQHF | TGTGCCAGCAGCCTCGCGCGAGGGGACAGCCAGCATTTT
TRBJ1-5 | . | . | TRBV19 | CASSIPGYQPQHF | TGTGCCAGTAGTATCCCAGGGTATCAGCCCCAGCATTTT
TRBJ1-5 | once | . | TRBV6-1 | CASSEAPHSTYSNQPQHF | TGTGCCAGCAGTGAAGCACCCCACAGCACTTATAGCAATCAGCCCCAGCATTTT
TRBJ1-5 | . | TRBD1 | TRBV5-1 | CASSSGQPNQPQHF | TGCGCCAGCAGCTCGGGACAGCCCAATCAGCCCCAGCATTTT
TRBJ2-5 | once | . | TRBV30 | CAWRGGNQETQYF | TGTGCCTGGAGAGGGGGAAACCAAGAGACCCAGTACTTC
TRBJ1-4 | . | . | TRBV7-6 | CASSPEGRAQEKLFF | TGTGCCAGCAGCCCGGAGGGCAGGGCTCAGGAAAAACTGTTTTTT
TRBJ2-1 | . | TRBD2 | TRBV7-3 | CASSFTSGVPEQFF | TGTGCCAGCAGCTTCACTAGCGGGGTTCCTGAGCAGTTCTTC
TRBJ1-1 | . | TRBD1 | TRBV4-1 | CASSHHGGQGETEAFF | TGCGCCAGCAGCCATCATGGAGGACAGGGAGAAACTGAAGCTTTCTTT
TRBJ1-1 | . | . | TRBV12-3/TRBV12-4 | CASRRQMNTEAFF | TGTGCCAGCAGAAGACAAATGAACACTGAAGCTTTCTTT
TRBJ2-1 | once | TRBD2 | TRBV14 | CASSHLTSGIGNEQFF | TGTGCCAGCAGCCATTTGACTAGCGGGATAGGCAATGAGCAGTTCTTC
TRBJ2-7 | . | . | TRBV12-2 | CASRLARDRGSYEQYF | TGTGCAAGTCGCTTAGCGCGGGACAGGGGCTCCTACGAGCAGTACTTC
TRBJ2-7 | few | TRBD2 | TRBV25-1 | CASSETRGGEQYF | TGTGCCAGCAGTGAGACCCGGGGGGGCGAGCAGTACTTC
TRBJ2-1 | . | . | TRBV6-6 | CASSYGTGASYNEQFF | TGTGCCAGCAGTTACGGTACGGGAGCCTCCTACAATGAGCAGTTCTTC
TRBJ2-3 | . | . | TRBV3-1/TRBV3-2 | CASSQDPGANTDTQYF | TGTGCCAGCAGCCAAGATCCAGGGGCTAACACAGATACGCAGTATTTT
TRBJ1-6 | few | TRBD1 | TRBV19 | CASSRGQGLDSPLHF | TGTGCCAGTAGTAGAGGACAGGGGCTCGATTCACCCCTCCACTTT
TRBJ1-1 | . | . | TRBV6-5 | CASSSDEAFF | TGTGCCAGCAGTTCAGATGAAGCTTTCTTT
TRBJ2-7 | . | . | TRBV5-1 | CATRPNTGSNEQYF | TGCGCCACGCGTCCGAATACAGGGAGCAACGAGCAGTACTTC
TRBJ1-2 | . | TRBD1 | TRBV19 | CASRTGDPDGYTF | TGTGCCAGTAGAACAGGGGACCCTGATGGCTACACCTTC
TRBJ1-2 | . | TRBD1 | TRBV19 | CDRTGYGYTF | TGTGACCGGACAGGCTATGGCTACACCTTC